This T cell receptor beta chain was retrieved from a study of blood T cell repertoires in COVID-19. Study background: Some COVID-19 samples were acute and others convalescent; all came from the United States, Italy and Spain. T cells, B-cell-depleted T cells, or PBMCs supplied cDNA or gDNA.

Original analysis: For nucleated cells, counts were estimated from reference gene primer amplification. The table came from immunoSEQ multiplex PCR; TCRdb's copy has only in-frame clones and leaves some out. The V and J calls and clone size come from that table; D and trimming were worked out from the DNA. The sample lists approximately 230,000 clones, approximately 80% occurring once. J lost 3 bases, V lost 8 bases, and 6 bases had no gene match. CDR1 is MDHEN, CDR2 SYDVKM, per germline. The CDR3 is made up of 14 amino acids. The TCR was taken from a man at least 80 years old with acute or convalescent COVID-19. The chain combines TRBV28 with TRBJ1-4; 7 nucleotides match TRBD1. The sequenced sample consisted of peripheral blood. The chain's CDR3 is CASYRGIPNEKLFF. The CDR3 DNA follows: TGTGCCAGCTACAGGGGAATACCTAATGAAAAACTGTTTTTT.